The TCR beta chain described here comes from a study of CD8+CD57+ T cells in acquired aplastic anemia. In patients chosen for sequencing, flow cytometry had shown CD8+CD57+ cell expansion. Trimming stripped 8 bases from V and 2 bases from J, with 13 bases between. The CDR3 is made up of 13 amino acids. Germline V gene data show CDR1 as SGHTA and CDR2 as FQGNSA. This clonotype appeared many times. TCR beta VDJ and CDR3 profiles were obtained from a genomic DNA template. One entry per CDR3 protein results from TCRdb running MiXCR on the reads. Of 150,000 to 200,000 distinct CDR3 sequences in the sample, 60% to 80% were seen once.

Sequences were obtained from sorted CD4+, CD8+, or CD8+CD57+ T cells (not recorded which) from PBMCs. This clonotype originated in a human donor with aplastic anemia. The chain uses TRBV7-2 and TRBJ2-7, with D perhaps matching TRBD1 (6 bases). CDR3 DNA: TGTGCCAGCGGAAACAGGGACACCTACGAGCAGTACTTC. Protein: CASGNRDTYEQYF.